These 29 T cell receptor beta chains originate from one sample sequenced in a study of identical twins. Each CDR3 protein is one row after TCRdb ran MiXCR on the 5' RACE reads. The sample shows roughly 630,000 distinct CDR3 sequences, roughly 6.6% of them seen only once. These data are also associated with another study on yellow fever vaccine responses in identical twins.

The sequenced sample was PBMCs. Source of these receptors: a woman younger than 35 in good health.

This clonotype came up a few times. This chain connects TRBV7-3 to TRBJ2-7, with 7 bases fitting TRBD2. The CDR3 is 14 residues long. Losses at the gene ends were 2 bases for V and 6 bases for J; bases not matched to a gene: 7. CDR1 and CDR2 (germline): SGHTA, FQGTGA. In DNA form, the CDR3 reads TGTGCCAGCAGCTTATTGGGGGGGACGGGCGAGCAGTACTTC. Translation: CASSLLGGTGEQYF.

The V gene is TRBV5-4, the J gene TRBJ1-4, with TRBD1 matching over 9 bases. Trimming took 1 base from V and 3 from J; bases not matched to a gene: 16. Looked up from germline, CDR1 is SGHNT and CDR2 is YYREEE (reference sequence). There are 20 residues in the CDR3. The CDR3 loop reads CASSLPPGTGSLAANEKLFF. The CDR3 coding sequence is TGTGCCAGCAGCTTGCCCCCCGGGACAGGGTCCCTGGCGGCTAATGAAAAACTGTTTTTT.

For this clonotype: The junction and the germline gene differ at one end; a read error may be behind it. The chain links TRBV5-1 to TRBJ2-1, with TRBD1 matching over 8 bases. The CDR3 has 16 amino acids. Germline V gene data show CDR1 as SGHRS and CDR2 as YFSETQ. The CDR3 protein is CVSARTGTGGAYEQFF. CDR3 DNA sequence: TGCGTCAGCGCTAGAACCGGGACAGGTGGGGCTTATGAGCAGTTCTTC.

The table lists this clonotype with a few counts. The chain employs TRBV7-8 and TRBJ1-1; D is unclear. The CDR3 covers 14 residues. Trimming removed 3 bases at V and 1 base at J, with 9 bases between. Germline loops: CDR1 SGHVS, CDR2 FQNEAQ. The CDR3 reads CASSFWTQNTEAFF. CDR3 sequence (DNA): TGTGCCAGCAGCTTTTGGACCCAGAACACTGAAGCTTTCTTT.

In DNA form, the CDR3 reads TGTGCCAGCACCCCGGACAGGGGAAAAACCGGGGAGCTGTTTTTT. Protein sequence: CASTPDRGKTGELFF. This rearrangement joins TRBV2 to TRBJ2-2; 9 nucleotides line up with TRBD1. CDR1 is SNHLY, CDR2 FYNNEI, per germline. Germline trimming cut 7 bases from V and 5 bases from J; bases unmatched to any gene: 8. The CDR3 contains 15 residues.

The rearrangement uses TRBV12-3 or TRBV12-4 and TRBJ1-4; 7 nucleotides match TRBD1. This CDR3 is 12 amino acids long. The V segment lost 8 bases and the J segment 11 bases; nucleotides outside the gene matches: 8. This chain's CDR3 is CASRKDRHKLFF. CDR3 bases: TGTGCCAGCCGAAAGGACAGGCACAAACTGTTTTTT.

This clonotype occurred a few times. This chain links TRBV5-5 with TRBJ1-2; perhaps TRBD1 as D (6 bases). Germline-derived CDR1 and CDR2 are SGHKS and YYEKEE (reference sequence). The ends were cut back, 3 bases at V and 4 bases at J, with 16 bases in the middle. The CDR3 runs 15 residues. CDR3 nucleotides: TGTGCCAGCAGCTACCACGGGGGGCTGAGCTATGGCTACACCTTC. Amino acid sequence: CASSYHGGLSYGYTF.

V is TRBV18 and J is TRBJ2-5; TRBD2 matches at 9 bases. V trimming: 3 bases; J trimming: 4 bases; junction bases outside the gene matches: 6. Germline V gene data show CDR1 as KGHSH and CDR2 as LQKENI. The CDR3 is 15 amino acids. The CDR3 DNA follows: TGTGCCAGCTCACCGAGCGGGGGGCTGGGAGAGACCCAGTACTTC. Translation gives CASSPSGGLGETQYF.

The rearrangement joins TRBV2 to TRBJ2-2; D uncertain. The CDR3 consists of 15 residues. Germline V gene data show CDR1 as SNHLY and CDR2 as FYNNEI. V was pared by 5 bases and J by 5 bases, with 15 bases between. CDR3 in amino acids: CASSFALEVTGELFF. The CDR3 DNA sequence: TGTGCCAGCAGTTTCGCCCTAGAGGTGACCGGGGAGCTGTTTTTT.

CDR3 nucleotides: TGCAGCGTCCAAAAGGTCGACACTCTAAACTATGGCTACACCTTC. Translating it yields CSVQKVDTLNYGYTF. The chain joins TRBV29-1 to TRBJ1-2; D remains ambiguous. CDR1 and CDR2 (germline): SQVTM, ANQGSEA. The ends were cut back, 6 bases at V and 2 bases at J, with 19 bases in the middle. CDR3 length equals 15 residues.

The sample holds many counts of this clonotype. The V and J genes are TRBV12-3 or TRBV12-4 and TRBJ2-5, with a tentative D call TRBD1 (5 bases). The ends were cut back, 0 bases at V and 2 bases at J, with 7 bases in the middle. The CDR3 spans 14 residues. CDR3 sequence reads: CASSLADRQETQYF. CDR3 DNA sequence: TGTGCCAGCAGTTTAGCCGACAGACAAGAGACCCAGTACTTC.

This clonotype was found many times. The chain is built from TRBV5-1 and TRBJ2-3; D remains unclear. The V gene's germline CDR1 is SGHRS and CDR2 YFSETQ. This CDR3 has 15 residues. Trimming shortened V by 0 bases and J by 1 base, and 9 bases separated the two germline ends. CDR3 loop: CASSLEGWGTDTQYF. The DNA of the CDR3 is TGCGCCAGCAGCTTGGAGGGTTGGGGCACAGATACGCAGTATTTT.

The V gene is TRBV27, the J gene TRBJ2-1; 9 bases agree with TRBD2. The CDR3 extends over 16 amino acids. Trimming took 4 bases from V and 5 from J; bases not matched to a gene: 9. Germline V lookup: CDR1 MNHEY, CDR2 SMNVEV (reference sequence). The CDR3 sequence is CASSSSSGGPNNEQFF. CDR3 nucleotides: TGTGCCAGCAGTTCGTCCAGCGGGGGGCCAAACAATGAGCAGTTCTTC.

This clonotype was seen many times. CDR3 DNA: TGCGCCAGCAGCCCCCTTCGCGGGGATCGGGCTGAAGCTTTCTTT. The encoded protein is CASSPLRGDRAEAFF. This chain uses TRBV5-1 with TRBJ1-1; D remains ambiguous. Germline-derived CDR1 and CDR2 are SGHRS and YFSETQ. The CDR3 runs 15 residues. Trimming left V 4 bases short and J 6 bases short, with 19 bases between.

This clonotype was counted between two and nine times. The chain recombines TRBV6-4 with TRBJ2-1; D might be TRBD2 (5 bases). This CDR3 contains 15 residues. Germline CDR1 reads MRHNA; CDR2 reads SNTAGT. Trimming stripped 3 bases from V and 7 bases from J, with 16 bases between. CDR3 protein: CASSDRPEGGNEQFF. The CDR3 bases are TGTGCCAGCAGTGATAGGCCTGAGGGTGGGAATGAGCAGTTCTTC.

This clonotype came up many times. V gene TRBV5-8 combines with J gene TRBJ2-1; D perhaps matches TRBD2 (8 bases). V shed 3 bases and J shed 0 bases, with 16 bases lying between them. Germline V gene lookup returns CDR1 SGHTS and CDR2 YDEGEE. The CDR3 has 17 residues. This chain's CDR3 is CASSYTGAGGSYNEQFF. DNA for the CDR3: TGTGCCAGCAGCTATACAGGGGCGGGGGGCTCCTACAATGAGCAGTTCTTC.

This clonotype has more than one count but fewer than ten. The V call is TRBV20-1, the J call TRBJ2-1; 11 bases line up with TRBD2. V gave up 1 base and J gave up 6 bases; unmatched junction bases: 8. From germline, CDR1 is DFQATT and CDR2 SNEGSKA (reference sequence). The CDR3 spans 16 residues. The CDR3 spells CSARVPSGRRGNEQFF. CDR3 DNA: TGCAGTGCTAGAGTACCTAGCGGGAGGCGTGGCAATGAGCAGTTCTTC.

CDR3 sequence: CASSLEARTSTDTQYF. The CDR3 DNA reads TGTGCCAGCAGCTTGGAGGCTCGGACTAGCACAGATACGCAGTATTTT. The chain has TRBV5-6 and TRBJ2-3, with a weak D call TRBD2 (5 bases). This CDR3 has 16 amino acids. Germline CDR1 SGHDT, CDR2 YYEEEE. Trimming took 0 bases from V and 0 from J, leaving 11 bases between them.

The V call is TRBV3-1, the J call TRBJ2-2, with a weak D call TRBD1 (5 bases). V was trimmed by 0 bases and J by 2 bases, leaving 13 bases between them. The CDR3 is 17 residues long. The germline V gene encodes CDR1 LGHDT and CDR2 YNNKEL (reference sequence). CDR3 loop: CASSQDWGTKNTGELFF. In DNA form, the CDR3 reads TGTGCCAGCAGCCAAGACTGGGGCACCAAAAACACCGGGGAGCTGTTTTTT.

This chain links TRBV12-3 or TRBV12-4 with TRBJ1-4, with a possible D match to TRBD1 (6 bases). V shed 6 bases and J shed 5 bases, with 13 bases lying between them. The CDR3 is 14 residues long. The CDR3 bases are TGTGCCAGCAGAAACAGGGTGATCAATGAAAAACTGTTTTTT. Protein product: CASRNRVINEKLFF.

This clonotype came up many times. The rearrangement uses TRBV12-3 or TRBV12-4 and TRBJ1-6; D gene unclear. The CDR3 runs to 12 residues. Trimming shortened V by 7 bases and J by 10 bases, and 11 bases separated the two germline ends. The CDR3 region is CASMRKGSPLHF. The CDR3 DNA is TGTGCCAGCATGCGTAAAGGGTCACCCCTCCACTTT.

The chain joins TRBV4-1 to TRBJ1-3, with D perhaps matching TRBD1 (5 bases). The V gene lost 4 bases and the J gene lost 8 bases, with 15 bases spanning the gap. Germline loops: CDR1 MGHRA, CDR2 YSYEKL. CDR3 length: 14 residues. In DNA form, the CDR3 reads TGCGCCAGCAGCCGCGGACACATGGAGGACACCATATATTTT. As protein: CASSRGHMEDTIYF.

The J gene is TRBJ2-7, the V gene TRBV10-1; D remains unclear. CDR1 and CDR2 from the germline V gene are WNHNN and SYGVQD (reference sequence). Trimming shortened V by 11 bases and J by 3 bases, and 17 bases separated the two germline ends. The CDR3 has 13 residues. The CDR3 loop reads CAALQVVHYEQYV. DNA of the CDR3: TGCGCCGCCCTGCAAGTGGTTCACTACGAGCAGTACGTC.

This clonotype has at least ten counts. V usage is TRBV5-1 and J usage is TRBJ2-3, with 7 bases identical to TRBD2. V shed 4 bases and J 0 bases; nucleotides not matched to a gene: 8. The CDR3 extends over 16 amino acids. Germline V lookup: CDR1 SGHRS, CDR2 YFSETQ. As DNA, the CDR3 is TGCGCCAGCAGCCCCCGCGGGAGCGGTAGCACAGATACGCAGTATTTT. Its protein is CASSPRGSGSTDTQYF.

This clonotype has at least ten counts. The V call is TRBV12-3 or TRBV12-4, the J call TRBJ1-5, with unresolved D. The V end lost 1 base, the J end lost 7 bases, and 11 bases lay between the germline ends. CDR3 length equals 14 residues. CDR3 nucleotides: TGTGCCAGCAGTTTAGGGAAGGGTCCCCAGCCCCAGCATTTT. This sequence encodes CASSLGKGPQPQHF.

This clonotype was counted a few times. CDR3 coding DNA: TGTGCCAGCAGCGCTGGGCGGCAGTACGAGCAGTACTTC. It codes for CASSAGRQYEQYF. The chain links TRBV12-3 or TRBV12-4 to TRBJ2-7; no firm D call. The CDR3 consists of 13 residues. Trimming removed 6 bases at V and 4 bases at J, with 13 bases between.

This clonotype was recorded only once. A much larger clone differs from this one at a single base, so this may be a read error. The rearrangement joins TRBV20-1 to TRBJ2-7; TRBD2 is a possible D gene (5 bases). From germline, CDR1 is DFQATT and CDR2 SNEGSKA (reference sequence). V was trimmed by 4 bases and J by 0 bases, leaving 16 bases between them. The CDR3 is 15 residues long. CDR3 DNA: TGCAGTGCTACCCTGACCCAACGGGGCTCCTACGAGCAGTACTTC. This gives the protein CSATLTQRGSYEQYF.

The rearrangement links TRBV3-1 to TRBJ1-5; 7 positions match TRBD1. The V and J ends lost 1 base and 4 bases, in that order; junction bases with no gene match: 4. Germline-derived CDR1 and CDR2 are LGHDT and YNNKEL (reference sequence). This CDR3 spans 15 amino acids. CDR3 loop: CASSQATGLNQPQHF. The CDR3 DNA reads TGTGCCAGCAGCCAAGCGACAGGGTTAAATCAGCCCCAGCATTTT.

V and J are TRBV12-3 or TRBV12-4 and TRBJ2-7, with D perhaps matching TRBD2 (5 bases). Trimming took off 6 bases at V and 6 bases at J, with 12 bases between the two ends. The CDR3 covers 12 residues. DNA of the CDR3: TGTGCCAGCAGCCCGAGGGTGGGCGAGCAGTACGTC. Protein product: CASSPRVGEQYV.